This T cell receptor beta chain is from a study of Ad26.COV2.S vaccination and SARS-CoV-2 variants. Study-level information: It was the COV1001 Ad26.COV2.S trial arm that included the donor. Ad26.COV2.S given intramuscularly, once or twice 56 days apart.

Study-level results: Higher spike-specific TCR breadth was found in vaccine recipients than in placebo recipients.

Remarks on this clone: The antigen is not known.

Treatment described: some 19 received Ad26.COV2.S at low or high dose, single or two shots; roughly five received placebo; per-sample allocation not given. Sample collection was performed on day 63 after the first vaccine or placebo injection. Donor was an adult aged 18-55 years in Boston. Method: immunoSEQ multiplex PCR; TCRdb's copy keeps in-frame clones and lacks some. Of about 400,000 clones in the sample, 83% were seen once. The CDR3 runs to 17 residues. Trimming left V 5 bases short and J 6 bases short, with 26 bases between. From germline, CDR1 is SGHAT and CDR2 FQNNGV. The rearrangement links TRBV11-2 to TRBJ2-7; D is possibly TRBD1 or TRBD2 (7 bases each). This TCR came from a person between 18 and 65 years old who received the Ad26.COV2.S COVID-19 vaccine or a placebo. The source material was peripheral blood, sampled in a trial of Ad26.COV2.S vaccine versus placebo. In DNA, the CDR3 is TGTGCCAGCAGCCTAGGGGGGGGACAGCTTGCTGCCGGCGAGCAGTACTTC. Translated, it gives CASSLGGGQLAAGEQYF.